Presented here are 2 T cell receptor beta chains from one specimen sequenced in a study of blood T cell repertoires in COVID-19. Clones were sequenced by immunoSEQ multiplex PCR, and TCRdb holds only the in-frame ones, with some missing. The table has about 150,000 clones, approximately 81% seen once. Source material: peripheral blood. The receptors derive from a woman aged 55-70 years with COVID-19, enrolled during active disease.

About this clone itself: One junction end disagrees with the germline gene, perhaps due to a read error. CDR3 in DNA: TGCGCCAGCAGTCCAGGGGGCTATGATTCACCCCTCCACTTT. Its protein is CASSPGGYDSPLHF. The V call is TRBV10-1, the J call TRBJ1-6, with 8 bases identical to TRBD1. CDR1 is WNHNN and CDR2 is SYGVQD in the germline V gene (reference sequence). The CDR3 has 14 amino acids.

The chain carries TRBV6-4 and TRBJ1-6; weak D call: TRBD1 (6 bases). V was cut by 4 bases and J by 7 bases, with 14 bases left in between. CDR3 length: 15 amino acids. Germline V gene sequence: CDR1 MRHNA, CDR2 SNTAGT. As DNA, the CDR3 is TGTGCCAGCAGTGCCTCACAGGGTTGGAATTCACCCCTCCACTTT. This codes for CASSASQGWNSPLHF.